This TCR beta chain was captured by sequencing in a study of liver allograft versus peripheral blood T cells. Study in general: Intrahepatic T cell receptor repertoires from transplanted livers were compared against repertoires in recipients' peripheral blood. Regarding the study as a whole: A difference was reportedly observed between T cell receptor repertoires inside liver allografts and those in peripheral blood.

The count of this clonotype is one. Its cognate antigen is unknown. One entry per CDR3 protein results from TCRdb running MiXCR on the reads. The repertoire includes 9,500 to 12,000 distinct CDR3 sequences, 23% of them detected once, and around 1.4% sits in the top ten. Losses at the gene ends were 7 bases for V and 0 bases for J; bases not matched to a gene: 15. The CDR3 contains 17 residues. Germline CDR1 reads SGHAT; CDR2 reads FQDESV (reference sequence). V gene TRBV11-1 combines with J gene TRBJ2-7; TRBD1 aligns across 7 bases. The sequence derives from a human patient who had a liver transplant. Some T cells may arise from the graft donor. The CDR3 sequence is CASTLRRTGRSSYEQYF. In nucleotides, the CDR3 is TGTGCCAGCACCCTCCGGAGGACAGGCCGCAGCTCCTACGAGCAGTACTTC.